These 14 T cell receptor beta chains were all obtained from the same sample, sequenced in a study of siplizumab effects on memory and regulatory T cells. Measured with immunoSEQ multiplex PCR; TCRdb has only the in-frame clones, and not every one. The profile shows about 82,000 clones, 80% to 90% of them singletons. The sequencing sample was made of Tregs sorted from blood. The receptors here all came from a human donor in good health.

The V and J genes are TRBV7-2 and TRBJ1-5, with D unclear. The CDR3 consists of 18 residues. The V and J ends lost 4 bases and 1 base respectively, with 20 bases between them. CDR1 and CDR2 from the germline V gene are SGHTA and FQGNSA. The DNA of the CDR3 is TGTGCCAGCAGCTACAGCGTACTCTCTCTAGTGAGCAATCAGCCCCAGCATTTT. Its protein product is CASSYSVLSLVSNQPQHF.

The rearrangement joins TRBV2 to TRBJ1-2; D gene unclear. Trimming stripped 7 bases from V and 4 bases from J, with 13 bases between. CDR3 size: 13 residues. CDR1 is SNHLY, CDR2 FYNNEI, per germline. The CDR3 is CASIYAGTYGYTF. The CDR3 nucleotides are TGTGCCAGCATCTACGCAGGTACCTATGGCTACACCTTC.

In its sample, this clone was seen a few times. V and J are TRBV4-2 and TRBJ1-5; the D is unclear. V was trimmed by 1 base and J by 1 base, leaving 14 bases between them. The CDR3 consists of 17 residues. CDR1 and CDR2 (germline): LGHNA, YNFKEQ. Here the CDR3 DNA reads TGTGCCAGCAGCCAAGCACCACAAATCGGGAGCAATCAGCCCCAGCATTTT. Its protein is CASSQAPQIGSNQPQHF.

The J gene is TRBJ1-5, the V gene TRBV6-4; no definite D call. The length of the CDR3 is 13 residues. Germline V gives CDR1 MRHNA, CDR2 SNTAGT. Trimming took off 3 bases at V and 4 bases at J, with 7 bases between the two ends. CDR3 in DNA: TGTGCCAGCAGTGAAGCTTGGAATCAGCCCCAGCATTTT. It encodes CASSEAWNQPQHF.

CDR3 DNA sequence: TGTGCCAGCAGCGAACGACCCGGGACGGGGAACACCGGGGAGCTGTTTTTT. Its protein is CASSERPGTGNTGELFF. The V and J genes are TRBV11-2 and TRBJ2-2, with D perhaps matching TRBD1 or TRBD2 (5 bases each). This CDR3 contains 17 residues. CDR1 is SGHAT, CDR2 FQNNGV, per germline. Deletions cut 5 bases from V and 1 base from J, with 17 bases between.

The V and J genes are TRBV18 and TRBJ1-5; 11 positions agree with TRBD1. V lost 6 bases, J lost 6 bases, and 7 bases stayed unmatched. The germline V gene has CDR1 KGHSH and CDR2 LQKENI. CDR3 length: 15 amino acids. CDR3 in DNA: TGTGCCAGCTCCCCAGGGACAGGGGGTGGTCAGCCCCAGCATTTT. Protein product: CASSPGTGGGQPQHF. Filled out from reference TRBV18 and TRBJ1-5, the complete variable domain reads NAGVMQNPRHLVRRRGQEARLRCSPMKGHSHVYWYRQLPEEGLKFMVYLQKENIIDESGMPKERFSAEFPKEGPSILRIQQVVRGDSAAYFCASSPGTGGGQPQHFGDGTRLSIL.

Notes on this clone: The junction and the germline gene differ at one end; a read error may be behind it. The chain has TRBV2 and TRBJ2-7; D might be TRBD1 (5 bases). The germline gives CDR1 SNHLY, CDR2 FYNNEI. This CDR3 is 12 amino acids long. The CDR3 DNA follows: TGTGCCAGCAGTGGAAGCCCAGGGCGCAGGCACTTC. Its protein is CASSGSPGRRHF.

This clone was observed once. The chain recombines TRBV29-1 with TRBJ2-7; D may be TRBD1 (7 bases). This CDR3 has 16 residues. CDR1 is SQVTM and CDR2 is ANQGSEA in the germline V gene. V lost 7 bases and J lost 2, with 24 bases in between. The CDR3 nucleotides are TGCAGCGCCAGGGAGGCAGGGGGTAATCCTGCCTACGAGCAGTACTTC. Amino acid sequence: CSAREAGGNPAYEQYF.

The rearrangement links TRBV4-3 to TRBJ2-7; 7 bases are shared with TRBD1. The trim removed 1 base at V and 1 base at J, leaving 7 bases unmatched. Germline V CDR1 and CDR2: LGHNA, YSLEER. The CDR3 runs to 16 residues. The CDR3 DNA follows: TGCGCCAGCAGCCAAGGATTAACAGGGGAGTCCTACGAGCAGTACTTC. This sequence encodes CASSQGLTGESYEQYF.

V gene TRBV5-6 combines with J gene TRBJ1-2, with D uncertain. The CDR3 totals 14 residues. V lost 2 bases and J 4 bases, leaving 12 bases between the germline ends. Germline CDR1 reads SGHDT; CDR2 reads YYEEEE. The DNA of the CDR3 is TGTGCCAGCAGCTTACTACTTGGGAGCTATGGCTACACCTTC. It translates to CASSLLLGSYGYTF.

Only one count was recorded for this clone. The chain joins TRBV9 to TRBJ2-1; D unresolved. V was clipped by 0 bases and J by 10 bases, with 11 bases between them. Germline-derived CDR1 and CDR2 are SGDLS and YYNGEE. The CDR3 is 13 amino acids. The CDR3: CASSVGVQWEQFF. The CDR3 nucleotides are TGTGCCAGCAGCGTAGGGGTTCAATGGGAGCAGTTCTTC.

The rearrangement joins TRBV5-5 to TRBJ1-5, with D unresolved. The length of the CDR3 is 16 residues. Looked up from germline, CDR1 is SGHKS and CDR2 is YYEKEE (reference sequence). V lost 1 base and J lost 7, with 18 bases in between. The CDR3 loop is CASSLSPEFWRQPQHF. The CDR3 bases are TGTGCCAGCAGCTTGTCTCCTGAATTTTGGCGACAGCCCCAGCATTTT.

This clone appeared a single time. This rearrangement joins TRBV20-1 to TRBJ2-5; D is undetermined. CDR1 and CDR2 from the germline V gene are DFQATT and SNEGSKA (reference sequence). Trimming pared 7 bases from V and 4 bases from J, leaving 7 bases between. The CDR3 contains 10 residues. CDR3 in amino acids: CSVGRETQYF. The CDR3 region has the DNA TGCAGTGTGGGAAGAGAGACCCAGTACTTC.

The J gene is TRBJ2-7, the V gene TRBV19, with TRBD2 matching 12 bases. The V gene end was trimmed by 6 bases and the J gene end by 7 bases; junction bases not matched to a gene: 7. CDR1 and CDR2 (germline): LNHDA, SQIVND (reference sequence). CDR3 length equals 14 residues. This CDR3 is CASRRLAGEGEQYF. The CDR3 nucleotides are TGTGCCAGTAGAAGACTAGCGGGGGAAGGGGAGCAGTACTTC.